This T cell receptor (beta chain) was found in a study of cytomegalovirus exposure and HLA in healthy donors. The CDR3 is 18 residues long. CDR1 is SEHNR, CDR2 FQNEAQ, per germline (reference sequence). The junction had 13 bases not matched to a gene; V was cut back by 3 bases and J by 9 bases. Donors had nominal health at sampling but likely had unrecorded immune exposures. Researchers ran the PCR with 60 Vbeta and 13 Jbeta primers. Clones were sequenced by immunoSEQ multiplex PCR, and TCRdb holds only the in-frame ones, with some missing. The sample contains about 140,000 clones, approximately 82% of which appear only once.

This TCR came from a woman in her thirties or forties in good health and CMV-seronegative. V is TRBV7-9 and J is TRBJ2-1, with 14 positions matching TRBD2. The material sequenced was PBMCs. The CDR3 DNA reads TGTGCCAGCAGCTTGGGGGGGACTAGCGGGAGTTGGGTAGGTGAGCAGTTCTTC. Its protein is CASSLGGTSGSWVGEQFF.